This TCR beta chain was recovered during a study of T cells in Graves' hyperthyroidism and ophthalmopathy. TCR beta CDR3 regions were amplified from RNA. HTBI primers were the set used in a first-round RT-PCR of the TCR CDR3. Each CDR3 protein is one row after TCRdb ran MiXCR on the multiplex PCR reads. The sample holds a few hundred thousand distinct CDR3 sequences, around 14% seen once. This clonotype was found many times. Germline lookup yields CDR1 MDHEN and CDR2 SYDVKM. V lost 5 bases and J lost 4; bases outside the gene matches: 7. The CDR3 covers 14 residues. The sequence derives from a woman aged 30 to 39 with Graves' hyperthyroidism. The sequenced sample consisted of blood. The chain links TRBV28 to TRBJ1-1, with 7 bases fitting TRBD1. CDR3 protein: CASSAAGGSTEAFF. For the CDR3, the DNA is TGTGCCAGCAGTGCGGCAGGGGGGAGCACTGAAGCTTTCTTT.